The 19 T cell receptor beta chains reported below all come from one sample, sequenced in a study of blood T cell repertoires in COVID-19. TCRdb's copy holds only in-frame clones and misses some; the assay was immunoSEQ multiplex PCR. The sample shows 190,000 or so clones, roughly 90% of them seen only once. Sample: peripheral blood. The source is a woman aged 70-85 years with acute or convalescent COVID-19.

V usage is TRBV2 and J usage is TRBJ1-5, with 9 bases fitting TRBD1. This CDR3 is built from 14 residues. V gave up 7 bases and J gave up 8 bases; unmatched junction bases: 9. Germline V gene lookup returns CDR1 SNHLY and CDR2 FYNNEI. CDR3 DNA: TGTGCCAGCACCGCCCGGACAGGGGACGAGCCCCAGCATTTT. It encodes CASTARTGDEPQHF.

The rearrangement uses TRBV2 and TRBJ2-2; 12 nucleotides agree with TRBD2. The CDR3 is 18 residues long. With 2 bases clipped from V and 1 base from J, the junction kept 5 bases outside the gene matches. Germline lookup yields CDR1 SNHLY and CDR2 FYNNEI. The CDR3 sequence: CASSERLAGGLNTGELFF. CDR3 in DNA: TGTGCCAGCAGTGAAAGGCTAGCGGGAGGGTTGAACACCGGGGAGCTGTTTTTT. The full variable domain, in which reference TRBV2 and TRBJ2-2 provide the parts outside the CDR3, is EPEVTQTPSHQVTQMGQEVILRCVPISNHLYFYWYRQILGQKVEFLVSFYNNEISEKSEIFDDQFSVERPDGSNFTLKIRSTKLEDSAMYFCASSERLAGGLNTGELFFGEGSRLTVL.

The gene calls are TRBV15 and TRBJ2-3; D is possibly TRBD2 (5 bases). Trimming pared 1 base from V and 6 bases from J, leaving 8 bases between. CDR1 and CDR2 from the germline V gene are LNHNV and YYDKDF (reference sequence). The CDR3 covers 13 residues. The CDR3 is CATSRGTFDTQYF. Here the CDR3 DNA reads TGTGCCACCAGCAGAGGGACTTTCGATACGCAGTATTTT.

The genes are TRBV5-1 and TRBJ2-7, with 11 bases identical to TRBD2. The CDR3 totals 15 residues. Trimming removed 7 bases from V and 0 bases from J; junction bases left unmatched: 6. Germline values: CDR1 SGHRS, CDR2 YFSETQ. The CDR3 protein is CASRYLAGGSYEQYF. DNA for the CDR3: TGCGCCAGCCGATATCTAGCGGGAGGCTCCTACGAGCAGTACTTC.

This chain joins TRBV2 and TRBJ2-2; a weak D match, TRBD2 (5 bases). The CDR3 contains 13 residues. Trimming removed 8 bases from V and 4 bases from J, with 11 bases in between. In germline, CDR1 is SNHLY, CDR2 FYNNEI. The CDR3 coding sequence is TGTGCCAGCGCGAGGGCGAGCACCGGGGAGCTGTTTTTT. Protein product: CASARASTGELFF.

This sequence joins TRBV7-3 and TRBJ2-3, with D perhaps TRBD2 (7 bases). The germline V and J ends were trimmed by 4 bases and 1 base, with 15 bases remaining between them. Germline-derived CDR1 and CDR2 are SGHTA and FQGTGA. The CDR3 loop spans 16 amino acids. The CDR3 nucleotides read TGTGCCAGCAGCTCCGGCCAGGGGAGGGGCACAGATACGCAGTATTTT. Translated: CASSSGQGRGTDTQYF.

The chain uses TRBV7-8 and TRBJ1-5, with TRBD1 matching 9 bases. This CDR3 is built from 15 residues. J lost 4 bases, V lost 0 bases, and 1 base had no gene match. CDR1 and CDR2 (germline): SGHVS, FQNEAQ. Written as DNA, the CDR3 is TGTGCCAGCAGCTTAGCGACAGGGGGGAATCAGCCCCAGCATTTT. As protein: CASSLATGGNQPQHF.

The chain couples TRBV7-2 to TRBJ2-1; TRBD1 might be the D (6 bases). The V end was cut by 2 bases, the J end by 8 bases, with 16 bases between. CDR3 length equals 15 residues. Germline loops: CDR1 SGHTA, CDR2 FQGNSA. The CDR3 spells CASSLRGTAAHEQFF. The CDR3 DNA follows: TGTGCCAGCAGCTTAAGGGGGACCGCCGCCCATGAGCAGTTCTTC.

The genes are TRBV6-1 and TRBJ2-6; 8 bases align to TRBD2. Trimming at V came to 4 bases and at J to 0 bases, leaving 5 bases not matched to a gene. The germline CDR1 and CDR2 sequences are MNHNS and SASEGT. The CDR3 runs to 17 residues. The CDR3 DNA follows: TGTGCCAGCAGTGCCCCGGGGGGGGGCTCTGGGGCCAACGTCCTGACTTTC. Amino acid sequence: CASSAPGGGSGANVLTF.

V and J are TRBV7-9 and TRBJ2-5, with D maybe TRBD2 (7 bases). The CDR3 length is 15 residues. From germline, CDR1 is SEHNR and CDR2 FQNEAQ (reference sequence). The ends were cut back, 5 bases at V and 4 bases at J, with 17 bases in the middle. Written as DNA, the CDR3 is TGTGCCAGCAGCCCTATGAGGGGGGGGCCAGAGACCCAGTACTTC. Translating gives CASSPMRGGPETQYF.

V and J are TRBV5-1 and TRBJ2-2, with a tentative D call TRBD1 (6 bases). The CDR3 length is 15 residues. Trimming cost V 1 base and J 5 bases, with 12 bases left between them. The germline V gene encodes CDR1 SGHRS and CDR2 YFSETQ. In DNA form, the CDR3 reads TGCGCCAGCAGCTTGCGGACAGAGGGAACCGGGGAGCTGTTTTTT. It specifies CASSLRTEGTGELFF.

The gene calls are TRBV3-1 (or the pseudogene TRBV3-2) and TRBJ1-2, with 7 positions matching TRBD1. The germline V gene encodes CDR1 LGHDT and CDR2 YNNKEL (reference sequence). V lost 1 base to trimming and J lost 4 bases; unmatched junction nucleotides: 0. The CDR3 runs to 13 residues. CDR3 DNA sequence: TGTGCCAGCAGCCAAGGGGACAGCTATGGCTACACCTTC. Protein sequence: CASSQGDSYGYTF.

The chain combines TRBV7-8 with TRBJ2-4; 7 positions agree with TRBD2. The CDR3 extends over 13 amino acids. With 5 bases clipped from V and 9 bases from J, the junction kept 7 bases outside the gene matches. Looked up from germline, CDR1 is SGHVS and CDR2 is FQNEAQ. The CDR3 DNA reads as TGTGCCAGCAGCGACGGGACTATAGGCATTCAGTACTTC. Protein product: CASSDGTIGIQYF.

This clone was detected only once. This chain links TRBV6-2 or TRBV6-3 with TRBJ2-6; tentatively, D is TRBD2 (6 bases). Per the germline V gene, CDR1 is MNHEY and CDR2 is SVGEGT. The CDR3 totals 19 residues. Trimming stripped 0 bases from V and 0 bases from J, with 15 bases between. The CDR3 is CASSYSIIVEGSGANVLTF. CDR3 in DNA: TGTGCCAGCAGTTACTCAATTATTGTGGAGGGCTCTGGGGCCAACGTCCTGACTTTC.

This chain connects TRBV7-9 to TRBJ1-1; D remains unclear. CDR3 length: 15 residues. Germline assignment: CDR1 SEHNR and CDR2 FQNEAQ (reference sequence). V was pared by 7 bases and J by 1 base, with 16 bases between. CDR3 protein: CASTLNSAKNTEAFF. The CDR3, as DNA: TGTGCCAGCACTTTGAATTCCGCGAAGAACACTGAAGCTTTCTTT.

V gene TRBV25-1 combines with J gene TRBJ2-3, with 8 bases aligning to TRBD1. With V trimmed by 4 bases and J by 0 bases, 6 bases remained unmatched. This CDR3 region has 16 residues. Germline CDR1 and CDR2: MGHDK and SYGVNS. The chain's CDR3 is CASSGGQAESTDTQYF. The CDR3 coding sequence is TGTGCCAGCAGTGGGGGACAGGCCGAAAGCACAGATACGCAGTATTTT.

This clone has a handful of counts. The V gene is TRBV6-2 or TRBV6-3, the J gene TRBJ2-7; 8 positions match TRBD1. Germline loops: CDR1 MNHEY, CDR2 SVGEGT. V lost 2 bases and J lost 2; bases outside the gene matches: 8. The CDR3 has 16 residues. The CDR3 coding sequence is TGTGCCAGCAGTTACGTGACAGGGGCCTTTACCTACGAGCAGTACTTC. As protein: CASSYVTGAFTYEQYF.

The chain is built from TRBV7-9 and TRBJ1-2; tentatively, D is TRBD1 (5 bases). This CDR3 spans 12 amino acids. V was clipped by 2 bases and J by 8 bases, with 9 bases between them. Germline CDR1 is SEHNR and CDR2 is FQNEAQ (reference sequence). CDR3 bases: TGTGCCAGCAGCTTACAGGGTTTGGGCTACACCTTC. Its translation is CASSLQGLGYTF.

The J gene is TRBJ2-5, the V gene TRBV5-1, with 10 bases fitting TRBD2. The CDR3 runs 15 residues. Germline V gene data show CDR1 as SGHRS and CDR2 as YFSETQ. V shed 1 base and J 5 bases; nucleotides not matched to a gene: 5. The CDR3 region is CASSLTSGIGETQYF. For the CDR3, the DNA is TGCGCCAGCAGCTTGACTAGCGGGATAGGGGAGACCCAGTACTTC.